This entry lists 6 T cell receptor beta chains sequenced from one sample in a study of cytomegalovirus exposure and HLA in healthy donors. With 60 Vbeta and 13 Jbeta primers, the PCR was carried out. Generated by immunoSEQ multiplex PCR, the TCRdb table keeps only in-frame clones and is missing some. The data hold roughly 62,000 clones, with around 77% observed a single time. The sequencing sample was made of PBMCs. The receptor source for this set is a woman aged 40 to 50 in good health and CMV-seropositive.

The chain recombines TRBV5-4 with TRBJ1-2; maybe TRBD1 (5 bases). Germline V gene data show CDR1 as SGHNT and CDR2 as YYREEE (reference sequence). The CDR3 is 15 residues long. Deletions cut 4 bases from V and 5 bases from J, with 18 bases between. CDR3 loop: CASSPRHEGRYGYTF. The CDR3 DNA is TGTGCCAGCAGCCCCCGACACGAGGGGAGGTATGGCTACACCTTC. Supplemented by reference TRBV5-4 and TRBJ1-2, the full variable domain reads ETGVTQSPTHLIKTRGQQVTLRCSSQSGHNTVSWYQQALGQGPQFIFQYYREEENGRGNFPPRFSGLQFPNYSSELNVNALELDDSALYLCASSPRHEGRYGYTFGSGTRLTVV.

In its sample, this clone was seen once. This chain connects TRBV7-3 to TRBJ2-3, with D unresolved. CDR1 is SGHTA, CDR2 FQGTGA, per germline. CDR3 length: 12 amino acids. V was shortened by 5 bases and J by 3 bases, with 6 bases between the two germline ends. CDR3 nucleotides: TGTGCCAGCAGCCACGGGACAGATACGCAGTATTTT. Translated: CASSHGTDTQYF.

The chain joins TRBV11-2 to TRBJ2-5, with a weak D call TRBD2 (6 bases). V dropped 4 bases and J dropped 1 base, with 13 bases sitting between them. The CDR3 totals 15 residues. In germline, CDR1 is SGHAT, CDR2 FQNNGV. CDR3 coding DNA: TGTGCCAGCAGCTCCTCGGGGAGGATCCAAGAGACCCAGTACTTC. Protein product: CASSSSGRIQETQYF. Combining the CDR3 with reference TRBV11-2 and TRBJ2-5 gives the whole variable domain EAGVAQSPRYKIIEKRQSVAFWCNPISGHATLYWYQQILGQGPKLLIQFQNNGVVDDSQLPKDRFSAERLKGVDSTLKIQPAKLEDSAVYLCASSSSGRIQETQYFGPGTRLLVL.

The CDR3 is CASTPTGGAEPYYGYTF. The DNA for the CDR3 is TGTGCCAGCACGCCCACAGGGGGCGCGGAACCGTACTATGGCTACACCTTC. This sequence joins TRBV9 and TRBJ1-2, with TRBD1 matching 9 bases. Germline trimming cut 6 bases from V and 3 bases from J; bases unmatched to any gene: 15. This CDR3 is 17 amino acids long. Germline CDR1 is SGDLS and CDR2 is YYNGEE.

The genes are TRBV5-1 and TRBJ1-1; no reliable D call. V lost 1 base and J lost 11, with 12 bases in between. Germline CDR1 SGHRS, CDR2 YFSETQ. This CDR3 comprises 12 residues. Here the CDR3 DNA reads TGCGCCAGCAGCTTGTACGATGGTGGCGCTTTCTTT. Translated, it gives CASSLYDGGAFF. Drawing the rest from reference TRBV5-1 and TRBJ1-1, the complete variable domain is KAGVTQTPRYLIKTRGQQVTLSCSPISGHRSVSWYQQTPGQGLQFLFEYFSETQRNKGNFPGRFSGRQFSNSRSEMNVSTLELGDSALYLCASSLYDGGAFFGQGTRLTVV.

J is TRBJ1-5 and V is TRBV6-5; the D gene is possibly TRBD1 (5 bases). The V gene's germline CDR1 is MNHEY and CDR2 SVGAGI. The CDR3 runs 14 residues. V was clipped by 0 bases and J by 3 bases, with 6 bases between them. CDR3 residues: CASSYSGHNQPQHF. CDR3 in DNA: TGTGCCAGCAGTTACTCCGGACACAATCAGCCCCAGCATTTT.